This T cell receptor (beta chain) stems from a study of blood T cells in healthy people across ages. In each sample, at least 7 million PBMCs were isolated. Per germline, CDR1 SGHTA and CDR2 FQGTGA. The V end lost 2 bases, the J end lost 2 bases, and 13 bases lay between the germline ends. The CDR3 has 15 amino acids. Through a sample-barcoded 5' primer and a J-beta primer mix, a second PCR was run for about 6 to 12 cycles. From the 5' RACE reads, TCRdb called clonotypes with MiXCR, one entry per CDR3 protein. The sample has around 320,000 distinct CDR3 sequences, roughly 26% seen once. The table lists this clonotype with a few counts.

The rearrangement joins TRBV7-3 to TRBJ2-7, with unresolved D. The sequencing sample was made of blood. The receptor was derived from a woman in her seventies in good health. CDR3 sequence reads: CASSLGPADTYEQYF. The CDR3 nucleotides read TGTGCCAGCAGCTTAGGGCCGGCAGACACCTACGAGCAGTACTTC.